Below are 20 T cell receptor beta chains sequenced from a single sample in a study of human T cells and chemical hapten exposure. Time point indicated: patch test 3, about 24 weeks after DPC sensitization. Noted treatment: therapeutic diphenylcyclopropenone sensitization with weekly scalp DPC. TCRdb ran MiXCR on the RACE reads and lists one entry per CDR3 protein. Among about 120,000 distinct CDR3 sequences, about 11% were seen once, and the ten largest hold over 2%. The specimen comprised whole blood, sampled in connection with sensitization to the hapten diphenylcyclopropenone (DPC). These receptors all come from a woman between 45 and 60 years old with alopecia areata. Some clones in this sample may be carry-over from other donors' samples.

This clonotype was observed many times. The chain carries TRBV27 and TRBJ1-6; D unclear. V was pared by 3 bases and J by 7 bases, with 13 bases between. The CDR3 runs to 15 residues. Germline values: CDR1 MNHEY, CDR2 SMNVEV (reference sequence). CDR3 sequence reads: CASSFGGFGNSPLHF. The CDR3 DNA follows: TGTGCCAGCAGTTTTGGAGGGTTTGGGAATTCACCCCTCCACTTT.

V gene TRBV6-5 combines with J gene TRBJ2-5; weak D call: TRBD2 (5 bases). V gave up 2 bases and J gave up 1 base, with 11 bases separating them. This CDR3 contains 15 residues. Per germline, CDR1 MNHEY and CDR2 SVGAGI. CDR3 sequence: CASSYGRTGQETQYF. The CDR3 DNA is TGTGCCAGCAGTTACGGCAGGACTGGCCAAGAGACCCAGTACTTC.

The chain uses TRBV7-8 and TRBJ1-6, with a possible D match to TRBD1 (5 bases). Per germline, CDR1 SGHVS and CDR2 FQNEAQ. The length of the CDR3 is 16 residues. Trimming removed 1 base from V and 10 bases from J, with 17 bases in between. Here the CDR3 reads CASSLDIGEFGSPLHF. DNA of the CDR3: TGTGCCAGCAGCTTAGATATAGGGGAGTTTGGGTCACCCCTCCACTTT.

This clonotype showed up many times. The J gene is TRBJ2-7, the V gene TRBV28; D possibly corresponds to TRBD1 (5 bases). The CDR3 consists of 12 residues. Germline V CDR1 and CDR2: MDHEN, SYDVKM. V gave up 8 bases and J gave up 3 bases, with 11 bases separating them. The CDR3 loop is CASSKGNYEQYF. CDR3 sequence (DNA): TGTGCCAGCTCCAAGGGGAACTACGAGCAGTACTTC.

V gene TRBV29-1 combines with J gene TRBJ2-7, with 10 bases matching TRBD1. The V gene's germline CDR1 is SQVTM and CDR2 ANQGSEA. After removal of 7 bases from V and 4 bases from J, the junction contained 7 bases not matched to a gene. There are 13 residues in the CDR3. DNA for the CDR3: TGCAGCGCGGGACAGGGGATGGCATACGAGCAGTACTTC. Translating gives CSAGQGMAYEQYF.

This clonotype was found a few times. V gene TRBV7-9 combines with J gene TRBJ1-2, with TRBD1 as a possible D gene (5 bases). The CDR3 runs 15 residues. Germline CDR1 is SEHNR and CDR2 is FQNEAQ (reference sequence). Trimming cost V 0 bases and J 4 bases, with 12 bases left between them. Here the CDR3 DNA reads TGTGCCAGCAGCTTAGCGGGGGAGTCCCTCTATGGCTACACCTTC. Translating it yields CASSLAGESLYGYTF.

CDR3 DNA: TGTGCCAGCAGCCCCTACTCGGGGCAGGGGGATGAGCAGTTCTTC. This gives the protein CASSPYSGQGDEQFF. The chain employs TRBV5-5 and TRBJ2-1, with 7 bases fitting TRBD1. The CDR3 is 15 residues long. Germline-derived CDR1 and CDR2 are SGHKS and YYEKEE (reference sequence). The J segment lost 8 bases and the V segment lost 4 bases, leaving 12 bases of the junction unmatched.

This clonotype was detected ten times or more. The rearrangement uses TRBV24-1 and TRBJ2-7; 10 nucleotides line up with TRBD2. In germline, CDR1 is KGHDR, CDR2 SFDVKD. The CDR3 has 14 residues. The CDR3 nucleotides are TGTGCGACCGGCCTAGCGGGAGACTCCTACGAGCAGTACTTC. It codes for CATGLAGDSYEQYF.

This clonotype was detected ten times or more. This chain uses TRBV5-1 with TRBJ2-3, with D perhaps matching TRBD2 (6 bases). Germline loops: CDR1 SGHRS, CDR2 YFSETQ. V was shortened by 4 bases and J by 0 bases, with 12 bases between the two germline ends. This CDR3 spans 15 amino acids. The CDR3 region is CASSPEGPSTDTQYF. CDR3 bases: TGCGCCAGCAGCCCGGAGGGACCTAGCACAGATACGCAGTATTTT.

The sample holds a few counts of this clonotype. This chain connects TRBV27 to TRBJ2-2; TRBD1 aligns across 12 bases. This CDR3 contains 16 residues. The germline gives CDR1 MNHEY, CDR2 SMNVEV (reference sequence). V was clipped by 5 bases and J by 5 bases; unmatched bases: 6. This chain's CDR3 is CASSGGTGGITGELFF. CDR3 nucleotides: TGTGCCAGCAGTGGTGGGACAGGGGGCATTACCGGGGAGCTGTTTTTT.

This clonotype was seen a handful of times. This sequence joins TRBV9 and TRBJ2-3; 11 bases are a match to TRBD2. The CDR3 is made up of 17 amino acids. Germline values: CDR1 SGDLS, CDR2 YYNGEE. V shed 3 bases and J 0 bases; nucleotides not matched to a gene: 6. The DNA for the CDR3 is TGTGCCAGCAGCGACCGACTAGCGGGGACTAGCACAGATACGCAGTATTTT. Translated, it gives CASSDRLAGTSTDTQYF.

CDR3 protein: CASREGGYEQYF. For the CDR3, the DNA is TGTGCCAGCCGCGAAGGGGGCTACGAGCAGTACTTC. V usage is TRBV28 and J usage is TRBJ2-7, with a tentative D call TRBD1 (6 bases). CDR3 length: 12 amino acids. Trimming removed 8 bases from V and 3 bases from J, with 11 bases in between. CDR1 and CDR2 (germline): MDHEN, SYDVKM.

The chain combines TRBV25-1 with TRBJ1-1, with D tentatively TRBD1 (5 bases). Between the trimmed V and J ends, which lost 3 bases and 8 bases, there was a span of 10 bases. The CDR3 totals 12 residues. Germline V gene lookup returns CDR1 MGHDK and CDR2 SYGVNS. The CDR3 DNA is TGTGCCAGCAGTGAGCATGGGGGGGAAGCTTTCTTT. Residues: CASSEHGGEAFF.

This clonotype was seen ten or more times. The genes are TRBV6-2 or TRBV6-3 and TRBJ1-5; TRBD1 is a possible D gene (5 bases). Trimming pared 0 bases from V and 9 bases from J, leaving 15 bases between. CDR3 size: 15 residues. Germline V CDR1 and CDR2: MNHEY, SVGEGT. The CDR3 is CASSYSNPGLRPQHF. The DNA for the CDR3 is TGTGCCAGCAGTTACTCGAACCCAGGGTTGCGGCCCCAGCATTTT.

This sequence joins TRBV29-1 and TRBJ2-7; TRBD1 is a possible D gene (6 bases). This CDR3 region has 12 residues. The germline V gene has CDR1 SQVTM and CDR2 ANQGSEA. The ends were cut back, 0 bases at V and 6 bases at J, with 9 bases in the middle. This chain's CDR3 is CSVEEQGPEQYF. The CDR3 nucleotides are TGCAGCGTTGAAGAACAGGGCCCCGAGCAGTACTTC.

J is TRBJ2-7 and V is TRBV2, with 11 bases that match TRBD1. This CDR3 has 16 residues. The junction had 10 bases not matched to a gene; V was cut back by 4 bases and J by 5 bases. Germline V lookup: CDR1 SNHLY, CDR2 FYNNEI. The CDR3 sequence is CASSGTGGRRGDEQYF. DNA for the CDR3: TGTGCCAGCAGTGGGACAGGGGGCAGGAGAGGGGACGAGCAGTACTTC.

The chain carries TRBV28 and TRBJ2-7; 11 positions match TRBD2. Germline CDR1 and CDR2: MDHEN and SYDVKM. Losses at the gene ends were 4 bases for V and 3 bases for J; bases not matched to a gene: 5. This CDR3 is built from 15 residues. CDR3 amino acids: CASSSPTSGSYEQYF. The CDR3 DNA reads as TGTGCCAGCAGTTCCCCAACTAGCGGGAGCTACGAGCAGTACTTC.

A few counts support this clonotype. The DNA of the CDR3 is TGTGCCAGCACGGGGGGAACATCCTACGAGCAGTACTTC. Translating gives CASTGGTSYEQYF. V is TRBV5-6 and J is TRBJ2-7; 7 nucleotides align to TRBD2. V trimming: 6 bases; J trimming: 1 base; junction bases outside the gene matches: 4. This CDR3 is 13 amino acids long. Germline V gene lookup returns CDR1 SGHDT and CDR2 YYEEEE.

This clonotype was counted ten times or more. V gene TRBV6-5 combines with J gene TRBJ2-1, with D maybe TRBD1 (5 bases). The CDR3 is 14 residues long. The germline gives CDR1 MNHEY, CDR2 SVGAGI. Trimming removed 5 bases from V and 9 bases from J, with 17 bases in between. DNA of the CDR3: TGTGCCAGCAGTCCTGTAGGGGTGTCGGGTGAGCAGTTCTTC. Amino acid sequence: CASSPVGVSGEQFF.

V gene TRBV10-3 combines with J gene TRBJ2-5; 12 bases match TRBD1. Germline lookup yields CDR1 ENHRY and CDR2 SYGVKD. Germline trimming cut 6 bases from V and 4 bases from J; bases unmatched to any gene: 6. This CDR3 has 15 residues. This chain's CDR3 is CAISRDRGRLETQYF. CDR3 in DNA: TGTGCCATCAGCCGGGACAGGGGGCGTTTAGAGACCCAGTACTTC.